Listed below are T cell receptor beta chains from one sample, sequenced in a study of shared clonotypes between healthy human individuals. Measured with immunoSEQ multiplex PCR; TCRdb has only the in-frame clones, and not every one. The sample carries about 980,000 clones, 60% to 85% recorded once. The specimen was memory CD4+ T cells sorted from blood. The receptors here all came from a man aged 18 to 30 in good health. The CDR3 runs from the conserved cysteine through the conserved F or W. The order of the fields is J gene, clone size, D gene, V gene, CDR3 DNA, CDR3 protein. A D gene is named only where the DNA matches it firmly. Clone size is given for some rows only: seen once, a few or many times, or a class if the clone is expanded.

>TRBJ2-1|.|TRBD2|TRBV5-1
TGCGCCAGCAGCATTCTAGCGGGAAGCAATGAGCAGTTCTTC
CASSILAGSNEQFF
>TRBJ1-6|.|TRBD1|TRBV7-8
TGTGCCAGCCGCGATTCCCGGACAGGAGCACCCCTCCACTTT
CASRDSRTGAPLHF
>TRBJ2-1|.|.|TRBV7-3
TGTGCCAGCAGCTTACTTCGGGCGGGAGAGCAGTTCTTC
CASSLLRAGEQFF
>TRBJ2-1|.|.|TRBV30
TGTGCCTGGAGGAGTGGGGGCCAGCAGTTCTTC
CAWRSGGQQFF
>TRBJ2-7|.|.|TRBV11-2
TGTGCCAGCCGAAGCAGGGGAGGGTACGAGCAGTACTTC
CASRSRGGYEQYF
>TRBJ2-5|.|TRBD2|TRBV29-1
TGCAGCGGTGAGCTAGCGGAACAAGAGACCCAGTACTTC
CSGELAEQETQYF
>TRBJ2-5|once|TRBD1|TRBV6-1
TGTGCCAGCCGAGGACAGGGGGGAGAGACCCAGTACTTC
CASRGQGGETQYF
>TRBJ2-5|once|.|TRBV7-2
TGTGCCAGCAGCTGGACTCATCAAGAGACCCAGTACTTC
CASSWTHQETQYF
>TRBJ1-2|.|TRBD1|TRBV28
TGTGCCACCGAGGGGGACAGGGGGTCGGGAGGCTACACCTTC
CATEGDRGSGGYTF
>TRBJ2-1|.|TRBD2|TRBV7-9
TGTGCCAGCAGCGTGGCGGGAGGACGGGCCAATGAGCAGTTCTTC
CASSVAGGRANEQFF
>TRBJ1-6|.|TRBD1|TRBV6-1
TGTGCCAGCAGGGACAGGGGGCGAAATTCACCCCTCCACTTT
CASRDRGRNSPLHF
>TRBJ1-2|.|TRBD1|TRBV29-1
TGCAGCGTTGGGACAGGCATCTATGGCTACACCTTC
CSVGTGIYGYTF
>TRBJ2-2|few|.|TRBV19
TGTGCCAGTAGTACGGACTCTAAGGTCGGGGAGCTGTTTTTT
CASSTDSKVGELFF
>TRBJ1-3|.|.|TRBV5-1
TGCGCCAGCAGCTTGGCGGGGAGCCATGGAAACACCATATATTTT
CASSLAGSHGNTIYF
>TRBJ1-1|.|.|TRBV30
TGTGCCTGGAGCCCAACTACCTTGAACACTGAAGCTTTCTTT
CAWSPTTLNTEAFF
>TRBJ1-2|.|.|TRBV5-1
TGCGCCAGCAGCGGCGGGGGTTCTAACTATGGCTACACCTTC
CASSGGGSNYGYTF
>TRBJ2-2|once|.|TRBV6-5
TGTGCCAGCAGTTACCAGGGTCAGAACACCGGGGAGCTGTTTTTT
CASSYQGQNTGELFF
>TRBJ2-7|once|.|TRBV10-3
TGTGCCATCAGTGGCAGGGGCGAGCAGTACTTC
CAISGRGEQYF
>TRBJ2-7|.|.|TRBV7-2
TGTGCCAGCAGCTTAGACGGCGAGCAGTACTTC
CASSLDGEQYF
>TRBJ1-4|.|TRBD1|TRBV6-1
TGTGCCAGCAGGGGGACAGGTACTAATGAAAAACTGTTTTTT
CASRGTGTNEKLFF
>TRBJ2-7|.|.|TRBV6-5
TGTGCCAGCAGTTACGTCTCGGCTAGGAACGAGCAGTACTTC
CASSYVSARNEQYF
>TRBJ2-7|.|.|TRBV21-1
TGTGCCAGCAGCTCCGTCGCGGCGACACCCCCGTCCCATACCTACGAGCAGTACTTC
CASSSVAATPPSHTYEQYF
>TRBJ2-6|.|.|TRBV27
TGTGCCAGCAGCAAGGCCACCTCTGGGGCCAACGTCCTGACTTTC
CASSKATSGANVLTF
>TRBJ2-2|.|TRBD2|TRBV13
TGTGCCAGCAGCTTACGTGTAGATCTTAAGGGGACTAGCGTTCTTACCGGGGAGCTGTTTTTT
CASSLRVDLKGTSVLTGELFF
>TRBJ2-6|few|.|TRBV10-3
TGTGCCATCAGTAAGTCGAACTTTCGCTCTGGGGCCAACGTCCTGACTTTC
CAISKSNFRSGANVLTF
>TRBJ1-5|.|TRBD1|TRBV2
TGTGCCAGCAGGCCGACAGGGTTGAATCAGCCCCAGCATTTT
CASRPTGLNQPQHF
>TRBJ1-1|.|.|TRBV4-1
TGCGCCAGCAGCCAAGGGAGGGGCACTGAAGCTTTCTTT
CASSQGRGTEAFF
>TRBJ2-5|.|TRBD2|TRBV5-4
TGTGCCAGCAGCTTGGGTCTGTCTAGCGGGGGAAAGACCCAGTACTTC
CASSLGLSSGGKTQYF
>TRBJ1-6|.|.|TRBV7-2
TGTGCCAGCAGCTTAGGGAATAATTCACCCCTCCACTTT
CASSLGNNSPLHF
>TRBJ1-2|few|TRBD1|TRBV7-9
TGTGCCAGCAACCGGGGACAGGGGGAATATGGCTACACCTTC
CASNRGQGEYGYTF